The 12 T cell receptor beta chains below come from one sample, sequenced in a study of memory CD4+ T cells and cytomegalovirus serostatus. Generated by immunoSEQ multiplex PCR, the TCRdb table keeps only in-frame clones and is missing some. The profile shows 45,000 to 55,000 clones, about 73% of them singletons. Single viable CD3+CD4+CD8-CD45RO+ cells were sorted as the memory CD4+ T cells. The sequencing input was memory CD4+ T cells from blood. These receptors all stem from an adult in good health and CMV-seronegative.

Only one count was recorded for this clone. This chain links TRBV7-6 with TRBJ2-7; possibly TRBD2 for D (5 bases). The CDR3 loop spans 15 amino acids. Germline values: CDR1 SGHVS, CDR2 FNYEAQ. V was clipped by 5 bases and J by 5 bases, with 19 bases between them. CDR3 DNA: TGTGCCAGCAGCCTAGAGGGAACCCTTAAGAACGAGCAGTACTTC. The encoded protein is CASSLEGTLKNEQYF.

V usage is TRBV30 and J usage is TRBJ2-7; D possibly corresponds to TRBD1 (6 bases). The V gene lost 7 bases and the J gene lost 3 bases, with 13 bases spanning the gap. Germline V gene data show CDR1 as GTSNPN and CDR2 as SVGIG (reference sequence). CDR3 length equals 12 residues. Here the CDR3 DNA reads TGTGCCTCTCAAGGGGACATCTACGAGCAGTACTTC. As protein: CASQGDIYEQYF.

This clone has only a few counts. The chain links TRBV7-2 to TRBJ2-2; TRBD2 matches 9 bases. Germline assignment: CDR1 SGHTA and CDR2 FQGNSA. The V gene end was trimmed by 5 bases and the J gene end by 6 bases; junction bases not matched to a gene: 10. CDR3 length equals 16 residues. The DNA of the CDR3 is TGTGCCAGCAGCCTTTCTAGCGGGAAAGGCGCCGGGGAGCTGTTTTTT. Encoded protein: CASSLSSGKGAGELFF.

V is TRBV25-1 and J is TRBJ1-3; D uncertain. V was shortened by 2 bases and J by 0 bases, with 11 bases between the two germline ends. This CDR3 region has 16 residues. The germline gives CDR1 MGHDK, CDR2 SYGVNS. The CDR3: CASSEAGWISGNTIYF. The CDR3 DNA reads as TGTGCCAGCAGTGAAGCAGGCTGGATCTCTGGAAACACCATATATTTT.

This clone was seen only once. The CDR3 nucleotides read TGTGCCAGCAGCTCCTGGACAAAAGAGGTCTATACGCAGTATTTT. Its translation is CASSSWTKEVYTQYF. This rearrangement joins TRBV7-2 to TRBJ2-3; TRBD1 might be the D (5 bases). Trimming cost V 4 bases and J 7 bases, with 18 bases left between them. There are 15 residues in the CDR3. CDR1 is SGHTA, CDR2 FQGNSA, per germline.

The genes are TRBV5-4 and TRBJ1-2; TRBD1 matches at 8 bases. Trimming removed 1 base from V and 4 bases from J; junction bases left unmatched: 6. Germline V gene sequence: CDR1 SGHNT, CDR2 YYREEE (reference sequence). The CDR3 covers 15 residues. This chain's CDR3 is CASSLRQGLGYGYTF. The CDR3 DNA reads TGTGCCAGCAGCTTGCGACAGGGGCTAGGCTATGGCTACACCTTC.

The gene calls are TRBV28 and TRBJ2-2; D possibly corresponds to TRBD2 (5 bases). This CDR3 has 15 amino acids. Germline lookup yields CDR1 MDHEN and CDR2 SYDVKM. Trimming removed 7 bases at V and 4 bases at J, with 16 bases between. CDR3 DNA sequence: TGTGCCAGCAACCCAGGAGGCGGAAGCACCGGGGAGCTGTTTTTT. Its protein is CASNPGGGSTGELFF. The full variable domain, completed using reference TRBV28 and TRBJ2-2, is DVKVTQSSRYLVKRTGEKVFLECVQDMDHENMFWYRQDPGLGLRLIYFSYDVKMKEKGDIPEGYSVSREKKERFSLILESASTNQTSMYLCASNPGGGSTGELFFGEGSRLTVL.

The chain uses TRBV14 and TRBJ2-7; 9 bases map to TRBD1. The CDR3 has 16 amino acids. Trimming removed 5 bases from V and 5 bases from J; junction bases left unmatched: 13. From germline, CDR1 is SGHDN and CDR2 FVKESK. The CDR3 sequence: CASSTRRTGVHDEQYF. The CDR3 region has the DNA TGTGCCAGCAGCACCCGACGGACAGGGGTTCACGACGAGCAGTACTTC.

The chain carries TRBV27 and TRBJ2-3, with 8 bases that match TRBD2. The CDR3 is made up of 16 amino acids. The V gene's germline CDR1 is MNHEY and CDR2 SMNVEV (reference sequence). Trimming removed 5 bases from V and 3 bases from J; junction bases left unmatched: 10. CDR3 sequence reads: CASSPLGTSRTDTQYF. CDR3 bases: TGTGCCAGCAGTCCACTCGGGACTAGTAGGACAGATACGCAGTATTTT.

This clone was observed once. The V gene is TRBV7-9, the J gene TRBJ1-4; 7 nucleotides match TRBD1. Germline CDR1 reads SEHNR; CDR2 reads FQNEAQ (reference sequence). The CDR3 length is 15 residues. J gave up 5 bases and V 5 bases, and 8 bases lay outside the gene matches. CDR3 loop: CASSRSGTANEKLFF. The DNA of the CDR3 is TGTGCCAGCAGCCGTTCCGGGACAGCAAATGAAAAACTGTTTTTT.

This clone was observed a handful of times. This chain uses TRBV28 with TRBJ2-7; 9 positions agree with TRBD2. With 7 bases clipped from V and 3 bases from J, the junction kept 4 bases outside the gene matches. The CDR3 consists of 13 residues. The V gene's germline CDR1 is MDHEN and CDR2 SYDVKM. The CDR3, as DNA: TGTGCCAGCACCCGGACTAGCGTCTACGAGCAGTACTTC. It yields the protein CASTRTSVYEQYF.

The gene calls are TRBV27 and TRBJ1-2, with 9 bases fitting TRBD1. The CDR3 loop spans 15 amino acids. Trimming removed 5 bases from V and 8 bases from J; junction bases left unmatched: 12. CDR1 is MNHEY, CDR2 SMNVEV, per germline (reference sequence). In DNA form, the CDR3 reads TGTGCCAGCAGTCAGTCGGGACAGGGAACTTGGGGCTACACCTTC. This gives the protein CASSQSGQGTWGYTF.